This T cell receptor beta chain was captured in a study of OX40 agonist ivuxolimab in advanced cancers. This CDR3 contains 15 residues. Germline assignment: CDR1 MNHNS and CDR2 SASEGT. The ends were cut back, 6 bases at V and 6 bases at J, with 18 bases in the middle. TCRdb's copy holds only in-frame clones and misses some; the assay was immunoSEQ multiplex PCR. Of approximately 60,000 clones in the sample, approximately 84% were seen once. The source of this sequence is an adult with an advanced solid tumor such as melanoma, head and neck, liver or kidney cancer. The chain combines TRBV6-1 with TRBJ1-5; D ambiguous. The starting material was CD4+ or CD8+ T cells sorted from blood, obtained in a trial of the OX40 agonist ivuxolimab. The CDR3 DNA sequence: TGTGCCAGCAGGTTGGAGGGCTCGGCAAGTCAGCCCCAGCATTTT. It translates to CASRLEGSASQPQHF.